What follows describes a single TCR beta chain. What it recognizes is unknown. These data come from a study of blood T cells in healthy people across ages. Study at large: About one barcoded beta molecule was captured per two T cells (by template switching). Overall study findings and caveats: Diversity figures derived from one million T cells were judged to underestimate the true value. Compared with aged donors, long-lived donors showed fewer expanded clones, suggesting selection.

There are 15 residues in the CDR3. Germline loops: CDR1 LGHDT, CDR2 YNNKEL (reference sequence). V lost 0 bases, J lost 6 bases, and 3 bases stayed unmatched. Then a second PCR, running roughly 6 to 11 cycles, was carried out with a sample-barcoded 5' primer and a J-beta primer mix. TCRdb independently ran MiXCR on the 5' RACE reads; one entry per CDR3 protein. In the table there are roughly 1.7 million distinct CDR3 sequences, almost 35% of which are singletons. Input material: blood. This clonotype was obtained from a woman aged 25 to 39 in good health. This chain connects TRBV3-1 to TRBJ1-4; 8 bases are shared with TRBD1. The CDR3, as DNA: TGTGCCAGCAGCCAAGAAATGACAGGGGATGAAAAACTGTTTTTT. As protein: CASSQEMTGDEKLFF. The whole variable domain, filled in from reference TRBV3-1 and TRBJ1-4, reads DTAVSQTPKYLVTQMGNDKSIKCEQNLGHDTMYWYKQDSKKFLKIMFSYNNKELIINETVPNRFSPKSPDKAHLNLHINSLELGDSAVYFCASSQEMTGDEKLFFGSGTQLSVL.